This entry lists 6 T cell receptor beta chains sequenced from one sample in a study of identical twins. TCRdb reprocessed the 5' RACE reads via MiXCR and lists one record per CDR3 protein. This sample has some 690,000 distinct CDR3 sequences, with about 20% found just once. This same sample was also part of a study on T cells expressing NK-cell markers.

Material: PBMCs. The receptors here all came from a woman in her late teens or twenties in good health.

The chain's CDR3 is CASSLFGGVVELAKNIQYF. CDR3 DNA sequence: TGTGCCAGCAGCTTATTCGGGGGCGTCGTTGAGTTGGCCAAAAACATTCAGTACTTC. This chain links TRBV11-2 with TRBJ2-4, with D perhaps given as TRBD1 or TRBD2 (6 bases each). The V and J ends lost 2 bases and 1 base respectively, with 21 bases between them. The CDR3 is 19 amino acids. Looked up from germline, CDR1 is SGHAT and CDR2 is FQNNGV.

The chain is built from TRBV11-2 and TRBJ2-3; a possible D gene is TRBD2 (7 bases). This CDR3 has 14 amino acids. Germline lookup yields CDR1 SGHAT and CDR2 FQNNGV. Trimming removed 6 bases from V and 10 bases from J, with 20 bases in between. The CDR3 DNA is TGTGCCAGCAGGAACCGGGGGGCGGTCCTGGCGCAGTATTTT. Its translation is CASRNRGAVLAQYF.

The CDR3 sequence: CATSDSRDSKLTQFF. CDR3 DNA sequence: TGTGCCACCAGTGATTCCCGGGACAGTAAACTGACACAGTTCTTC. The V call is TRBV24-1, the J call TRBJ2-1; TRBD1 matches 7 bases. The CDR3 is 15 amino acids. Trimming cost V 2 bases and J 13 bases; bases outside gene matches: 13. The germline V gene has CDR1 KGHDR and CDR2 SFDVKD.

V usage is TRBV20-1 and J usage is TRBJ2-3; 7 bases match TRBD1. Losses at the gene ends were 2 bases for V and 2 bases for J; bases not matched to a gene: 16. Germline V gene data show CDR1 as DFQATT and CDR2 as SNEGSKA (reference sequence). CDR3 length: 18 residues. CDR3 loop: CSARRPFLETGTTDTQYF. The CDR3 region has the DNA TGCAGTGCTAGAAGGCCCTTTTTGGAGACAGGGACCACAGATACGCAGTATTTT.

This clonotype has just a few counts. The V gene is TRBV2, the J gene TRBJ2-4; D remains unclear. V was clipped by 6 bases and J by 0 bases, with 15 bases between them. Germline V CDR1 and CDR2: SNHLY, FYNNEI. The CDR3 extends over 16 amino acids. CDR3 in DNA: TGTGCCAGCAGATCGGGTCTCACTCTAGCCAAAAACATTCAGTACTTC. It encodes CASRSGLTLAKNIQYF.

This clonotype was seen ten or more times. The gene calls are TRBV12-3 or TRBV12-4 and TRBJ1-1; TRBD1 matches at 7 bases. This CDR3 contains 13 residues. V shed 5 bases and J 5 bases; nucleotides not matched to a gene: 5. The CDR3 loop reads CASSTTGYTEAFF. DNA for the CDR3: TGTGCCAGCAGTACGACAGGGTATACTGAAGCTTTCTTT.